Presented here are 10 T cell receptor beta chains from one specimen sequenced in a study of OX40 agonist ivuxolimab in advanced cancers. Some clones are missing from TCRdb's copy, which holds only in-frame ones; the method was immunoSEQ multiplex PCR. The data show tens of thousands of clones, approximately 79% seen once. Sequencing used CD4+ or CD8+ T cells sorted from blood, obtained in a trial of the OX40 agonist ivuxolimab. The receptors stem from an adult with an advanced solid tumor such as melanoma, head and neck, liver or kidney cancer.

Only one count was recorded for this clone. The chain is built from TRBV28 and TRBJ2-7, with D perhaps assigned TRBD1 or TRBD2 (5 bases each). With 7 bases removed from V and 7 bases from J, the gap between germline ends came to 20 bases. The germline gives CDR1 MDHEN, CDR2 SYDVKM. The CDR3 extends over 14 amino acids. The CDR3 sequence: CASTTAGAAGEQYF. Here the CDR3 DNA reads TGTGCCAGCACCACTGCCGGGGCGGCCGGTGAGCAGTACTTC. The whole variable domain, filled in from reference TRBV28 and TRBJ2-7, reads DVKVTQSSRYLVKRTGEKVFLECVQDMDHENMFWYRQDPGLGLRLIYFSYDVKMKEKGDIPEGYSVSREKKERFSLILESASTNQTSMYLCASTTAGAAGEQYFGPGTRLTVT.

The chain has TRBV5-1 and TRBJ2-1; D may be TRBD1 or TRBD2 (5 bases each). CDR3 length equals 14 residues. Germline-derived CDR1 and CDR2 are SGHRS and YFSETQ. V lost 0 bases, J lost 3 bases, and 7 bases lay in between. This CDR3 is CASSLGGDYNEQFF. The CDR3 nucleotides read TGCGCCAGCAGCTTGGGAGGGGACTACAATGAGCAGTTCTTC.

The rearrangement links TRBV11-2 to TRBJ2-7; D may correspond to TRBD1 or TRBD2 (5 bases each). Germline V lookup: CDR1 SGHAT, CDR2 FQNNGV. CDR3 length: 15 amino acids. V lost 3 bases, J lost 8 bases, and 20 bases lay in between. This CDR3 reads CASSLVGDGPTKQYF. DNA for the CDR3: TGTGCCAGCAGCTTGGTAGGGGACGGACCTACGAAGCAGTACTTC.

The rearrangement joins TRBV5-4 to TRBJ2-3; 12 bases map to TRBD2. The germline gives CDR1 SGHNT, CDR2 YYREEE (reference sequence). The CDR3 length is 16 residues. The junction had 5 bases not matched to a gene; V was cut back by 0 bases and J by 6 bases. As DNA, the CDR3 is TGTGCCAGCAGCTTGGCGCTAGCGGGGGGGCAGGATACGCAGTATTTT. Residues: CASSLALAGGQDTQYF.

The chain has TRBV2 and TRBJ2-7; possible D gene TRBD2, 6 bases. V lost 8 bases and J lost 8, with 19 bases in between. CDR3 size: 13 residues. Looked up from germline, CDR1 is SNHLY and CDR2 is FYNNEI. In DNA form, the CDR3 reads TGTGCCAGCGGCGCGGGAAGACGCGGCCAGCAGTACTTC. Translated, it gives CASGAGRRGQQYF.

This chain joins TRBV7-9 and TRBJ2-2; D is perhaps TRBD1 (5 bases). This CDR3 is 17 amino acids long. Germline values: CDR1 SEHNR, CDR2 FQNEAQ (reference sequence). Trimming stripped 1 base from V and 0 bases from J, with 12 bases between. The CDR3 region has the DNA TGTGCCAGCAGCTTAGGCGGAAGGGGCCCGAACACCGGGGAGCTGTTTTTT. This sequence encodes CASSLGGRGPNTGELFF.

The CDR3 loop reads CASSFTSGRTLWNEQFF. The CDR3 DNA is TGTGCCAGCAGCTTTACTAGCGGGAGGACCCTATGGAATGAGCAGTTCTTC. The V call is TRBV7-3, the J call TRBJ2-1; TRBD2 agrees at 12 bases. CDR1 is SGHTA and CDR2 is FQGTGA in the germline V gene. V trimming: 3 bases; J trimming: 7 bases; junction bases outside the gene matches: 10. This CDR3 is 17 amino acids long.

The rearrangement links TRBV10-1 to TRBJ2-3; D might be TRBD2 (6 bases). V lost 6 bases, J lost 8 bases, and 18 bases lay in between. The CDR3 extends over 14 amino acids. The germline gives CDR1 WNHNN, CDR2 SYGVQD (reference sequence). The CDR3 region is CASSLTSPWGTQYF. CDR3 DNA sequence: TGCGCCAGCAGCCTGACTAGTCCATGGGGTACGCAGTATTTT.

The chain has TRBV5-8 and TRBJ2-1, with no clear D. CDR3 length: 12 residues. Germline V gene sequence: CDR1 SGHTS, CDR2 YDEGEE. Trimming shortened V by 6 bases and J by 8 bases, and 12 bases separated the two germline ends. CDR3 residues: CASTLELYEQFF. CDR3 nucleotide sequence: TGTGCCAGCACCCTCGAGCTTTATGAGCAGTTCTTC. Full variable domain (outside the CDR3, taken from reference TRBV5-8 and TRBJ2-1): EAGVTQSPTHLIKTRGQQATLRCSPISGHTSVYWYQQALGLGLQFLLWYDEGEERNRGNFPPRFSGRQFPNYSSELNVNALELEDSALYLCASTLELYEQFFGPGTRLTVL.

CDR3 nucleotide sequence: TGTGCCTCTAAAACGACGAAATATACGCAGTATTTT. It is translated as CASKTTKYTQYF. This sequence joins TRBV28 and TRBJ2-3; D is ambiguous. V lost 11 bases and J 7 bases, leaving 16 bases between the germline ends. This CDR3 region has 12 residues. Germline CDR1 and CDR2: MDHEN and SYDVKM.